The 27 T cell receptor gamma chains below come from one sample, sequenced in a study of Vδ1+ human thymocytes. RNA was extracted from the cells and then reverse transcribed. CDR3 amplicons came from multiplex PCR with pooled V-gene forward and constant-region reverse primers. TCRdb reanalysed the multiplex PCR reads with CATT. The top ten hold 1.5% to 2% of the sample, which has tens of thousands of gamma-chain clones, roughly an eighth seen once. These receptors are not linked to any known antigen. Findings of the study overall: Thymic TRG and TRD repertoires appeared highly polyclonal.

The sample taken for sequencing was Vdelta1+ gamma-delta thymocytes from the thymus. The subset is: FACS-sorted CD3+ TCRalphabeta- TCRVdelta1+ TCRVdelta2- thymocytes. These receptors all come from a child under two years old who had congenital heart surgery.

The chain has TRGV8 and TRGJ1 or TRGJ2. The CDR3 consists of 11 residues. Germline loops: CDR1 VENAVY, CDR2 YDSYNSRV. The ends lost 0 bases at V and 12 bases at J; junction bases unmatched: 5. The CDR3 region has the DNA TGTGCCACCTGGGATAGGACGGTGAAACTCTTT. Amino acids: CATWDRTVKLF.

Note on this clone: At one of its ends the junction is not consistent with the germline gene, which may arise from a read error. The chain joins TRGV4 to TRGJ1 or TRGJ2. CDR1 is EGSTGY, CDR2 YDSYTSSV, per germline. This CDR3 is 13 amino acids long. The CDR3 DNA is TGTGCCACCTGGAATGGGGGGGTTTATAAGAAACTCTTC. This sequence encodes CATWNGGVYKKLF.

This clone was counted only a few times. The V gene is TRGV2, the J gene TRGJP2. Per germline, CDR1 EGSNGY and CDR2 YDSYNSKV. Unmatched junction bases numbered 7, after V lost 4 bases and J lost 5 bases. The CDR3 contains 14 residues. CDR3 residues: CATWDSASDWIKTF. In DNA form, the CDR3 reads TGTGCCACCTGGGATAGCGCGAGTGATTGGATCAAGACGTTT.

The gene calls are TRGV3 and TRGJ1 or TRGJ2. Germline values: CDR1 VTNTFY, CDR2 YDVSTARD (reference sequence). CDR3 length equals 14 residues. Trimming took 3 bases from V and 8 from J; bases not matched to a gene: 13. DNA for the CDR3: TGTGCCACCTGGGACCGCCCCCCTGGGGATAAGAAACTCTTT. Amino acids: CATWDRPPGDKKLF.

This clone ranks as medium-sized. This sequence may be a read error, since a much larger clone differs from it by one base. The same CDR3 also results from other DNA sequences found in this sample. The chain recombines TRGV9 with TRGJ1 or TRGJ2. The CDR3 extends over 13 amino acids. Germline V CDR1 and CDR2: GITISATS, ISYDGTV (reference sequence). V dropped 0 bases and J dropped 3; count of bases not matched to a gene: 2. The CDR3 is CALWEVIYYKKLF. As DNA, the CDR3 is TGTGCCTTGTGGGAGGTGATTTATTATAAGAAACTCTTT.

This clone came up a few times. This chain joins TRGV5 and TRGJ1 or TRGJ2. Trimming took 6 bases from V and 10 from J; bases not matched to a gene: 9. Germline assignment: CDR1 VINAFY and CDR2 YDVSNSKD. The CDR3 runs 11 residues. CDR3 DNA: TGTGCCACCTGGTCCACGCGGAAGAAACTCTTT. It yields the protein CATWSTRKKLF.

A few counts support this clone. The chain has TRGV5 and TRGJ1 or TRGJ2. This CDR3 is built from 15 residues. Germline-derived CDR1 and CDR2 are VINAFY and YDVSNSKD. Unmatched junction bases numbered 10, after V lost 2 bases and J lost 3 bases. Written as DNA, the CDR3 is TGTGCCACCTGGGACAACCCAACCCCTTATTATAAGAAACTCTTT. As protein: CATWDNPTPYYKKLF.

About this clone itself: Other DNA sequences from this sample encode an identical CDR3 as well. The gene calls are TRGV4 and TRGJP1. J was trimmed by 3 bases and V by 5 bases; bases with no gene match: 3. The CDR3 has 13 residues. Looked up from germline, CDR1 is EGSTGY and CDR2 is YDSYTSSV. CDR3 loop: CATWVPTGWFKIF. The CDR3 DNA is TGTGCCACCTGGGTTCCCACTGGTTGGTTCAAGATATTT.

The chain combines TRGV8 with TRGJ1 or TRGJ2. The CDR3 is made up of 13 amino acids. With 0 bases clipped from V and 6 bases from J, the junction kept 5 bases outside the gene matches. Looked up from germline, CDR1 is VENAVY and CDR2 is YDSYNSRV. This chain's CDR3 is CATWDRLCYKKLF. The CDR3 bases are TGTGCCACCTGGGATAGGCTCTGTTATAAGAAACTCTTT.

The V and J genes are TRGV4 and TRGJ1 or TRGJ2. CDR1 is EGSTGY, CDR2 YDSYTSSV, per germline. There are 15 residues in the CDR3. V shed 0 bases and J 1 base; nucleotides not matched to a gene: 6. CDR3 DNA: TGTGCCACCTGGGATGGGCTCCGAAATTATTATAAGAAACTCTTT. It codes for CATWDGLRNYYKKLF.

This clone came up a few times. The V gene is TRGV3, the J gene TRGJ1 or TRGJ2. The V gene's germline CDR1 is VTNTFY and CDR2 YDVSTARD (reference sequence). With 0 bases clipped from V and 3 bases from J, the junction kept 8 bases outside the gene matches. There are 15 residues in the CDR3. The CDR3 nucleotides are TGTGCCACCTGGGACAGGCCGAGTTTTTATTATAAGAAACTCTTT. Protein: CATWDRPSFYYKKLF.

To note about this clone: Other DNA sequences of this sample code for an identical CDR3. The chain is built from TRGV3 and TRGJ1 or TRGJ2. This CDR3 has 11 amino acids. Germline CDR1 reads VTNTFY; CDR2 reads YDVSTARD (reference sequence). The junction had 6 bases not matched to a gene; V was cut back by 0 bases and J by 13 bases. The CDR3 is CATWDRRTKLF. CDR3 bases: TGTGCCACCTGGGACAGGCGGACAAAACTCTTT.

A few counts support this clone. Other DNA variants within this sample encode the same CDR3. The V and J genes are TRGV4 and TRGJ1 or TRGJ2. Losses at the gene ends were 6 bases for V and 7 bases for J; bases not matched to a gene: 6. CDR1 is EGSTGY and CDR2 is YDSYTSSV in the germline V gene. The CDR3 covers 11 residues. CDR3 sequence (DNA): TGTGCCACCTGGAAGAGATATAAGAAACTCTTT. It translates to CATWKRYKKLF.

This clone appeared a few times. The junction and the germline gene differ at one end; a read error may be behind it. The rearrangement joins TRGV4 to TRGJ1 or TRGJ2. Germline CDR1 and CDR2: EGSTGY and YDSYTSSV. This CDR3 is built from 13 residues. CDR3: CATWNGCYYKKLF. CDR3 coding DNA: TGTGCCACCTGGAATGGGTGTTACTATAAGAAACTCTTT.

Notes on this clone: The identical CDR3 is also encoded by other nucleotide sequences in the sample. The chain links TRGV9 to TRGJ1 or TRGJ2. This CDR3 spans 11 amino acids. Germline V gives CDR1 GITISATS, CDR2 ISYDGTV (reference sequence). V lost 1 base to trimming and J lost 10 bases; unmatched junction nucleotides: 4. CDR3 protein: CALWEVGKKLF. The CDR3, as DNA: TGTGCCTTGTGGGAGGTAGGGAAGAAACTCTTT.

The genes are TRGV4 and TRGJP2. CDR1 is EGSTGY and CDR2 is YDSYTSSV in the germline V gene. The CDR3 loop spans 12 amino acids. V was clipped by 6 bases and J by 10 bases; unmatched bases: 8. CDR3 sequence (DNA): TGTGCCACCTGGAATTCGAGTTGGATCAAGACGTTT. Translating gives CATWNSSWIKTF.

This chain connects TRGV8 to TRGJ1 or TRGJ2. This CDR3 spans 13 amino acids. The trim removed 2 bases at V and 5 bases at J, leaving 6 bases unmatched. Looked up from germline, CDR1 is VENAVY and CDR2 is YDSYNSRV. The CDR3: CATWDILDYKKLF. DNA of the CDR3: TGTGCCACCTGGGATATTTTGGATTATAAGAAACTCTTT.

This clone has just a few counts. V usage is TRGV4 and J usage is TRGJ1 or TRGJ2. The V gene's germline CDR1 is EGSTGY and CDR2 YDSYTSSV. This CDR3 is built from 14 residues. J gave up 0 bases and V 3 bases, and 5 bases lay outside the gene matches. The CDR3 protein is CATWDWVNYYKKLF. CDR3 coding DNA: TGTGCCACCTGGGATTGGGTGAATTATTATAAGAAACTCTTT.

This chain uses TRGV2 with TRGJ1 or TRGJ2. Germline CDR1 EGSNGY, CDR2 YDSYNSKV. The CDR3 has 14 residues. The trim removed 0 bases at V and 4 bases at J, leaving 6 bases unmatched. CDR3 DNA sequence: TGTGCCACCTGGGACGGGATAGAATATTATAAGAAACTCTTT. As protein: CATWDGIEYYKKLF.

In this sample, this clone turned up a few times. V is TRGV9 and J is TRGJ1 or TRGJ2. The germline CDR1 and CDR2 sequences are GITISATS and ISYDGTV (reference sequence). The length of the CDR3 is 14 residues. The J segment lost 2 bases and the V segment lost 1 base, leaving 5 bases of the junction unmatched. CDR3 nucleotide sequence: TGTGCCTTGTGGGAGGTTATGTATTATTATAAGAAACTCTTT. The encoded protein is CALWEVMYYYKKLF.

This clone has just a few counts. The rearrangement joins TRGV3 to TRGJ1 or TRGJ2. CDR1 VTNTFY and CDR2 YDVSTARD come from the germline V gene (reference sequence). This CDR3 region has 16 residues. The ends lost 0 bases at V and 3 bases at J; junction bases unmatched: 11. DNA of the CDR3: TGTGCCACCTGGGACAGGCCGCCTAACCTTTATTATAAGAAACTCTTT. Translating gives CATWDRPPNLYYKKLF.

This clone was observed a few times. A much larger clone lies a single base off, so this may be a read error. The chain employs TRGV5 and TRGJ1 or TRGJ2. Per the germline V gene, CDR1 is VINAFY and CDR2 is YDVSNSKD. The CDR3 has 13 amino acids. The V segment lost 0 bases and the J segment 5 bases; nucleotides outside the gene matches: 4. The CDR3 spells CATWDRPDYKKLF. The DNA of the CDR3 is TGTGCCACCTGGGACAGGCCTGATTATAAGAAACTCTTT.

This clone was found a few times. The rearrangement uses TRGV9 and TRGJ1 or TRGJ2. V shed 2 bases and J 3 bases; nucleotides not matched to a gene: 7. The CDR3 is 14 amino acids. Germline assignment: CDR1 GITISATS and CDR2 ISYDGTV (reference sequence). The CDR3 DNA reads TGTGCCTTGTGGGAGGCGCGGACTTATTATAAGAAACTCTTT. It specifies CALWEARTYYKKLF.

The chain joins TRGV3 to TRGJ1 or TRGJ2. Per germline, CDR1 VTNTFY and CDR2 YDVSTARD (reference sequence). The V gene end was trimmed by 0 bases and the J gene end by 3 bases; junction bases not matched to a gene: 8. The CDR3 is made up of 15 amino acids. In DNA, the CDR3 is TGTGCCACCTGGGACAGGCCCGTCGTTTATTATAAGAAACTCTTT. It yields the protein CATWDRPVVYYKKLF.

Concerning this clone itself: One end of the junction is discordant with germline, which a read error may explain. The rearrangement links TRGV4 to TRGJ1 or TRGJ2. Germline CDR1 reads EGSTGY; CDR2 reads YDSYTSSV. The CDR3 loop spans 15 amino acids. In DNA, the CDR3 is TGTGCCACCTGGAATGGGCCGGCCATGCCTTATAAGAAACTCTTT. Encoded protein: CATWNGPAMPYKKLF.

This rearrangement joins TRGV2 to TRGJ1 or TRGJ2. The CDR3 is made up of 14 amino acids. Germline loops: CDR1 EGSNGY, CDR2 YDSYNSKV. V lost 1 base and J lost 7; bases outside the gene matches: 10. In nucleotides, the CDR3 is TGTGCCACCTGGGACGGCCCTTTTTGGTATAAGAAACTCTTT. Translation: CATWDGPFWYKKLF.

The chain joins TRGV8 to TRGJ1 or TRGJ2. CDR1 is VENAVY and CDR2 is YDSYNSRV in the germline V gene. The CDR3 loop spans 12 amino acids. V gave up 0 bases and J gave up 9 bases; unmatched junction bases: 5. CDR3 amino acids: CATWDRPCKKLF. For the CDR3, the DNA is TGTGCCACCTGGGATAGGCCCTGTAAGAAACTCTTT.